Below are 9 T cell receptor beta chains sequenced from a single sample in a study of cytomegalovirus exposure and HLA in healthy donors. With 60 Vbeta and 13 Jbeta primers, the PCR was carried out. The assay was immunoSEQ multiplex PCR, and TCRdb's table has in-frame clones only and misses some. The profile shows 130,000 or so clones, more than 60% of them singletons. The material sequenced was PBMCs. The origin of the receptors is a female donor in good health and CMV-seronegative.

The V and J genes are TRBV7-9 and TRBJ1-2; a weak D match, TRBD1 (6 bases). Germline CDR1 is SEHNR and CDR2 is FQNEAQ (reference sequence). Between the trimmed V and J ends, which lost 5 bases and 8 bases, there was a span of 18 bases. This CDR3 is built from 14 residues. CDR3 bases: TGTGCCAGCAGCCCAAGGGACATTTTCCGGGGCTACACCTTC. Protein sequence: CASSPRDIFRGYTF. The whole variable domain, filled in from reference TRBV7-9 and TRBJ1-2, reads DTGVSQNPRHKITKRGQNVTFRCDPISEHNRLYWYRQTLGQGPEFLTYFQNEAQLEKSRLLSDRFSAERPKGSFSTLEIQRTEQGDSAMYLCASSPRDIFRGYTFGSGTRLTVV.

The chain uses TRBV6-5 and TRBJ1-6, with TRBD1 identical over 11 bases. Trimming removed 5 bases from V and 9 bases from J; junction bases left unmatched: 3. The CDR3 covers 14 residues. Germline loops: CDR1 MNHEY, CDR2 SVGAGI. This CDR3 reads CASSGQGAGSPLHF. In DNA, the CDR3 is TGTGCCAGCAGTGGACAGGGGGCGGGTTCACCCCTCCACTTT.

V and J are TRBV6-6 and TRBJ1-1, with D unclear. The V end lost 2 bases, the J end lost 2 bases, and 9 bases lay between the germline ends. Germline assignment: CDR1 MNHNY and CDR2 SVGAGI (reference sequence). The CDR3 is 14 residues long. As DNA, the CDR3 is TGTGCCAGCAGTTACGAGGTGCGAAACACTGAAGCTTTCTTT. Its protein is CASSYEVRNTEAFF.

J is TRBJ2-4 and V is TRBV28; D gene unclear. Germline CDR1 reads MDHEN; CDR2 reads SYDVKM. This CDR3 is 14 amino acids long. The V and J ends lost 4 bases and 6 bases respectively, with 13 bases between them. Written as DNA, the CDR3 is TGTGCCAGCAGTTCTAAAGACTGGGTAAACATTCAGTACTTC. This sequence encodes CASSSKDWVNIQYF.

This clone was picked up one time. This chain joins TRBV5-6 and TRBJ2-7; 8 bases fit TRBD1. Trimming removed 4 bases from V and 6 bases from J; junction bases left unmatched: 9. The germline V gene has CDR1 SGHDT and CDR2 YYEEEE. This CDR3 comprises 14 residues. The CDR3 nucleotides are TGTGCCAGCAGCCGGGGACAGGCTCGGGGCGAGCAGTACTTC. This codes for CASSRGQARGEQYF.

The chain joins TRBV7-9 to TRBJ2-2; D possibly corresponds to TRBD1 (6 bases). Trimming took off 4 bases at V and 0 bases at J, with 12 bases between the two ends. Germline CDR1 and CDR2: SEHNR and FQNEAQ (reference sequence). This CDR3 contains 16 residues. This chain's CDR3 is CASSSRTDPNTGELFF. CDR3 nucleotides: TGTGCCAGCAGCTCCCGGACAGACCCGAACACCGGGGAGCTGTTTTTT.

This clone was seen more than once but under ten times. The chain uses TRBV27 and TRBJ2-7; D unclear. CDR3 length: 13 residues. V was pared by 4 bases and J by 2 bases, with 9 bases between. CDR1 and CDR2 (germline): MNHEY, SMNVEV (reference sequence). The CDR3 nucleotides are TGTGCCAGCAGTTCTTCAGTTGCCTACGAGCAGTACTTC. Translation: CASSSSVAYEQYF.

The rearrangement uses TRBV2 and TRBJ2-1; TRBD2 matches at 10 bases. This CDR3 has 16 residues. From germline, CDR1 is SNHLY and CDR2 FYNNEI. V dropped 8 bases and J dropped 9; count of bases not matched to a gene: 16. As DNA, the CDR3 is TGTGCCAGCCTCCGTGGGGCTAGCGGGAGAATCGGTGAGCAGTTCTTC. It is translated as CASLRGASGRIGEQFF.

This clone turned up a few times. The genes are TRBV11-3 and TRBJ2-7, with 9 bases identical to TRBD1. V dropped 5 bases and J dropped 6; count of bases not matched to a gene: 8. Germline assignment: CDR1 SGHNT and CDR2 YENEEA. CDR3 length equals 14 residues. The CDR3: CASSADRGEGEQYF. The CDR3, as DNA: TGTGCCAGCAGCGCGGACAGGGGAGAGGGCGAGCAGTACTTC.